This T cell receptor (beta chain) was captured by sequencing in a study of control samples from healthy donors and cancer patients. The CDR3 totals 15 residues. Germline trimming cut 2 bases from V and 8 bases from J; bases unmatched to any gene: 8. The germline V gene encodes CDR1 SGHDT and CDR2 YYEEEE. Clones were sequenced by immunoSEQ multiplex PCR, and TCRdb holds only the in-frame ones, with some missing. The data contain under 200,000 clones, about 94% of them singletons. The sequence was obtained from a woman in her 30s in good health. Sequenced sample: blood. J is TRBJ2-1 and V is TRBV5-6, with TRBD1 matching 9 bases. CDR3 amino acids: CASSFEGQGGHEQFF. The CDR3 DNA reads as TGTGCCAGCAGCTTTGAGGGACAGGGAGGCCATGAGCAGTTCTTC.